This TCR beta chain was sequenced for a study of blood T cell repertoires in COVID-19. About the research overall: T cells, B-cell-depleted T cells, or PBMCs supplied cDNA or gDNA.

The CDR3 contains 16 residues. In germline, CDR1 is SEHNR, CDR2 FQNEAQ (reference sequence). Trimming removed 1 base from V and 5 bases from J, with 12 bases in between. Original methodology: For nucleated cells, counts were estimated from reference gene primer amplification. TCRdb's copy holds only in-frame clones and misses some; the assay was immunoSEQ multiplex PCR. That table furnishes V, J and clone size, whereas the DNA furnished D and trimming. The table includes 120,000 to 150,000 clones, roughly 80% detected once. The TCR comes from a woman in her 40s with active or convalescent COVID-19. The chain couples TRBV7-9 to TRBJ1-6, with TRBD1 as a possible D gene (5 bases). Material: peripheral blood. The CDR3 sequence is CASSLGGRMDNSPLHF. The CDR3 DNA follows: TGTGCCAGCAGCTTAGGGGGGAGGATGGATAATTCACCCCTCCACTTT.